Listed below are T cell receptor beta chains from one sample, sequenced in a study of human T cells and chemical hapten exposure. TCRdb redid the calling of the RACE reads with MiXCR, one entry per CDR3 protein. The sample records about 190,000 distinct CDR3 sequences, more than 20% being singletons. Specimen: whole blood, collected in connection with sensitization to the hapten diphenylcyclopropenone (DPC). These receptors were obtained from a woman in her forties with alopecia areata. Some clones in this sample may be carry-over from other donors' samples. CDR3s include the opening cysteine and the closing phenylalanine or tryptophan. Fields, in order: V gene, D gene, clone size, J gene, CDR3 protein, CDR3 DNA. D genes are given only for firm matches. Clone sizes are given selectively: once, few, many, or a class where the clone is expanded.

TRBV15	.	few	TRBJ2-1	CATSPRGPSYNEQFF	TGTGCCACCAGCCCCCGGGGGCCAAGCTACAATGAGCAGTTCTTC
TRBV6-5	.	.	TRBJ2-3	CASSYSQRTDTQYF	TGTGCCAGCAGTTACTCGCAGAGGACAGATACGCAGTATTTT
TRBV28	TRBD2	few	TRBJ2-2	CASSSARTSGSATGELFF	TGTGCCAGCAGTTCGGCGCGGACTAGCGGGAGCGCCACCGGGGAGCTGTTTTTT
TRBV10-3	.	many	TRBJ1-1	CAISESGAREAFF	TGTGCCATCAGTGAGTCGGGGGCAAGGGAAGCTTTCTTT
TRBV29-1	TRBD2	few	TRBJ2-1	CSGAPLAGSGEQFF	TGCAGCGGGGCCCCACTAGCGGGAAGCGGTGAGCAGTTCTTC
TRBV28	TRBD1	.	TRBJ1-1	CASNGKSGGRTEAFF	TGTGCCAGCAACGGGAAGTCAGGGGGGAGAACTGAAGCTTTCTTT
TRBV20-1	.	few	TRBJ2-3	CSVHPLDTTDTQYF	TGCAGTGTCCACCCCCTGGACACCACAGATACGCAGTATTTT
TRBV11-2	.	few	TRBJ2-7	CASSLQDGSYEQYF	TGTGCCAGCAGCTTACAGGACGGCTCCTACGAGCAGTACTTC
TRBV7-6	.	.	TRBJ1-6	CASSFTDGNSPLHF	TGTGCCAGCAGCTTTACGGACGGGAATTCACCCCTCCACTTT
TRBV29-1	.	.	TRBJ2-5	CSVGALQETQYF	TGCAGCGTTGGGGCGCTCCAAGAGACCCAGTACTTC
TRBV29-1	.	.	TRBJ2-2	CSVARRGQGVAGELFF	TGCAGCGTGGCTAGAAGGGGCCAGGGAGTCGCCGGGGAGCTGTTTTTT
TRBV28	.	once	TRBJ1-2	CASSFHGTYNYGYTF	TGTGCCAGCAGTTTTCACGGGACGTATAACTATGGCTACACCTTC
TRBV4-2	.	few	TRBJ2-1	CASSQEGGPYNEQFF	TGTGCCAGCAGCCAAGAAGGAGGACCCTACAATGAGCAGTTCTTC
TRBV9	.	.	TRBJ2-2	CASSVVGNVNTGELFF	TGTGCCAGCAGCGTAGTAGGGAACGTTAACACCGGGGAGCTGTTTTTT
TRBV7-2	.	.	TRBJ2-7	CASSLVGGGDTYEQYF	TGTGCCAGCAGCTTAGTGGGTGGCGGGGATACCTACGAGCAGTACTTC
TRBV6-2/TRBV6-3	.	.	TRBJ1-3	CASSSGINSGNTIYF	TGTGCCAGCAGTTCCGGGATCAACTCTGGAAACACCATATATTTT
TRBV20-1	TRBD1	few	TRBJ1-1	CSAPDRGEKAFF	TGCAGTGCCCCAGACAGGGGCGAGAAAGCTTTCTTT
TRBV7-9	TRBD1	many	TRBJ1-5	CASSAQGDQPQHF	TGTGCCAGCAGCGCGCAGGGGGATCAGCCCCAGCATTTT
TRBV7-9	.	.	TRBJ2-2	CASSLTHGELFF	TGTGCCAGCAGCTTAACTCACGGGGAGCTGTTTTTT
TRBV4-3	TRBD2	.	TRBJ2-7	CASSHQAGGPDEQYF	TGCGCCAGCAGCCATCAAGCGGGAGGGCCGGACGAGCAGTACTTC
TRBV6-6	.	few	TRBJ1-1	CASTETVATEAFF	TGTGCCAGCACTGAGACAGTGGCTACTGAAGCTTTCTTT
TRBV12-3/TRBV12-4	TRBD1	few	TRBJ1-1	CASSLLGQGEAFF	TGTGCCAGCAGTTTATTGGGACAGGGAGAAGCTTTCTTT
TRBV5-1	TRBD1	few	TRBJ1-1	CASSSHTGGGTEAFF	TGCGCCAGCAGCTCCCACACAGGGGGAGGGACTGAAGCTTTCTTT
TRBV25-1	.	.	TRBJ2-2	CASSESRTGELFF	TGTGCCAGCAGTGAATCACGCACCGGGGAGCTGTTTTTT
TRBV29-1	TRBD2	.	TRBJ2-1	CSVVLAGGPNPLYNEQFF	TGCAGCGTTGTACTAGCGGGAGGGCCTAACCCTTTATACAATGAGCAGTTCTTC
TRBV9	.	many	TRBJ1-6	CASSPLGQGIPSPLHF	TGTGCCAGCAGCCCTCTTGGTCAGGGGATACCCTCACCCCTCCACTTT
TRBV6-2/TRBV6-3	TRBD2	.	TRBJ2-2	CASLPGLVSGGELFF	TGTGCCAGCCTCCCAGGACTAGTGTCTGGCGGGGAGCTGTTTTTT
TRBV20-1	.	few	TRBJ2-7	CSANSGSYEQYF	TGCAGTGCTAATAGTGGGAGTTACGAGCAGTACTTC
TRBV28	TRBD2	few	TRBJ2-3	CASSFALSGRGADTQYF	TGTGCCAGCAGTTTTGCCCTGAGCGGGAGAGGGGCGGATACGCAGTATTTT
TRBV11-1	.	.	TRBJ1-1	CASSWAGTEAFF	TGTGCCAGCAGCTGGGCGGGGACTGAAGCTTTCTTT
TRBV4-1	.	.	TRBJ2-5	CASSRPGGQETQYF	TGCGCCAGCAGCCGCCCTGGAGGGCAAGAGACCCAGTACTTC
TRBV11-2	.	.	TRBJ1-3	CASSLVAGNTIYF	TGTGCCAGTAGCTTAGTTGCTGGAAACACCATATATTTT
TRBV6-5	.	many	TRBJ1-5	CASSYVSVNQPQHF	TGTGCCAGCAGTTACGTTTCCGTGAATCAGCCCCAGCATTTT
TRBV6-2/TRBV6-3	TRBD1	many	TRBJ2-2	CASSYLLRQGTNTGELFF	TGTGCCAGCAGTTACCTCCTAAGACAGGGTACAAACACCGGGGAGCTGTTTTTT
TRBV20-1	.	.	TRBJ2-1	CSARVGSGDEQFF	TGCAGTGCTAGAGTCGGGTCCGGGGATGAGCAGTTCTTC
TRBV20-1	TRBD1	.	TRBJ1-2	CSAPIQGTGYTF	TGCAGTGCCCCGATACAGGGGACTGGCTACACCTTC
TRBV6-5	.	.	TRBJ2-7	CASSYSGGPYEQYF	TGTGCCAGCAGTTACTCGGGGGGTCCCTACGAGCAGTACTTC
TRBV11-2	.	.	TRBJ2-2	CASSALTGGAGELFF	TGTGCCAGCAGCGCACTTACAGGGGGGGCCGGGGAGCTGTTTTTT
TRBV4-1	.	.	TRBJ2-7	CASSQETNSYEQYF	TGCGCCAGCAGCCAAGAGACAAATTCCTACGAGCAGTACTTC
TRBV5-1	.	many	TRBJ1-1	CASSRGSVRMNTEAFF	TGCGCCAGCAGCCGAGGGTCCGTCAGGATGAACACTGAAGCTTTCTTT
TRBV7-2	.	.	TRBJ1-6	CASSLDGSRPLHF	TGTGCCAGCAGCTTAGACGGGTCGCGACCCCTCCACTTT
TRBV20-1	.	few	TRBJ2-4	CSARDRRGGDIQYF	TGCAGTGCTAGAGATCGCCGGGGAGGTGACATTCAGTACTTC
TRBV9	.	many	TRBJ2-4	CASSVAEGGANIQYF	TGTGCCAGCAGCGTAGCTGAGGGGGGCGCAAACATTCAGTACTTC
TRBV6-1	.	few	TRBJ1-6	CASRTTGGGDSPLHF	TGTGCCAGCAGGACGACAGGAGGTGGTGATTCACCCCTCCACTTT
TRBV5-6	TRBD1	.	TRBJ2-7	CASSGTGGPSYEQYF	TGTGCCAGCAGCGGAACAGGGGGCCCCTCCTACGAGCAGTACTTC
TRBV10-3	TRBD2	.	TRBJ2-2	CAISVRGKAGELFF	TGTGCCATCAGTGTGCGGGGGAAGGCCGGGGAGCTGTTTTTT
TRBV29-1	.	few	TRBJ2-4	CSVVETENIQYF	TGCAGCGTTGTGGAAACTGAAAACATTCAGTACTTC
TRBV4-2	.	.	TRBJ1-1	CASRPGAGVVKAFF	TGTGCCAGCAGGCCCGGGGCAGGGGTTGTAAAAGCTTTCTTT
TRBV20-1	TRBD2	.	TRBJ2-1	CSTTSGNYNEQFF	TGCAGTACCACTAGCGGAAACTACAATGAGCAGTTCTTC
TRBV9	.	few	TRBJ2-3	CASSVLIAAGTDTQYF	TGTGCCAGCAGCGTACTAATCGCGGCTGGCACAGATACGCAGTATTTT
TRBV7-2	.	.	TRBJ2-1	CASSLGPSSRNEQFF	TGTGCCAGCAGCTTAGGCCCTAGCAGTAGGAATGAGCAGTTCTTC